The clone carrying this T cell receptor (beta chain) was seen only a few times. Likely a read error: the CDR3 ends without its conserved phenylalanine or tryptophan. The limits of the CDR3 on the DNA are not certain, so only TCRdb's listed CDR3 is given. This entry comes from a study of T cells after yellow fever vaccination. Study summary: Libraries from low-cell-number fractions were prepared with the SMART-Seq v4 Ultra Low Input RNA kit.

Production of TCR cDNA was by 5'RACE template switching, which also added a universal primer site and UMIs. TCRdb processed the 5' RACE reads anew with MiXCR; each CDR3 protein has one entry. Among around 550,000 distinct CDR3 sequences listed, about 19% were seen once. Germline V gene sequence: CDR1 MDHEN, CDR2 SYDVKM. The CDR3 spans 16 residues, counting both ends. This sequence was found in a man younger than 40 who received the YFV17D yellow fever vaccine. Material: PBMCs, obtained 15 days after the yellow fever booster vaccination. V is TRBV28 and J is TRBJ2-7; the table's D gene call, TRBD2, was not cross checked with the DNA. The CDR3 spells CASTDPAGLAGGTLLL.